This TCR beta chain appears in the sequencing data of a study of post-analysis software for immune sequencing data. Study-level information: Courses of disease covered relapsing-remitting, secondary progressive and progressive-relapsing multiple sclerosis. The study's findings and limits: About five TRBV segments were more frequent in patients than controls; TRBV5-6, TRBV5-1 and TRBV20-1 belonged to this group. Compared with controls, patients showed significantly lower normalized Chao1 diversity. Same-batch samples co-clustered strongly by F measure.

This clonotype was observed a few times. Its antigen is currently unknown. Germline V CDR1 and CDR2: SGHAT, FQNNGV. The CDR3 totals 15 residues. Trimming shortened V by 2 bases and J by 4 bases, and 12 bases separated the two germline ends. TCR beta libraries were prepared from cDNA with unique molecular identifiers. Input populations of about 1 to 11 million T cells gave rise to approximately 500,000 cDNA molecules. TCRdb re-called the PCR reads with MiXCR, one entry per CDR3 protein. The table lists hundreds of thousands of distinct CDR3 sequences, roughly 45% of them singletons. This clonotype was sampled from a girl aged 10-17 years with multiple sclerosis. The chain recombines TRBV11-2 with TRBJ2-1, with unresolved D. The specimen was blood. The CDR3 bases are TGTGCCAGCAGCTTATCAGTAGGGCAATACAATGAGCAGTTCTTC. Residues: CASSLSVGQYNEQFF. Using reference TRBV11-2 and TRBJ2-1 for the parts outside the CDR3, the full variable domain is EAGVAQSPRYKIIEKRQSVAFWCNPISGHATLYWYQQILGQGPKLLIQFQNNGVVDDSQLPKDRFSAERLKGVDSTLKIQPAKLEDSAVYLCASSLSVGQYNEQFFGPGTRLTVL.